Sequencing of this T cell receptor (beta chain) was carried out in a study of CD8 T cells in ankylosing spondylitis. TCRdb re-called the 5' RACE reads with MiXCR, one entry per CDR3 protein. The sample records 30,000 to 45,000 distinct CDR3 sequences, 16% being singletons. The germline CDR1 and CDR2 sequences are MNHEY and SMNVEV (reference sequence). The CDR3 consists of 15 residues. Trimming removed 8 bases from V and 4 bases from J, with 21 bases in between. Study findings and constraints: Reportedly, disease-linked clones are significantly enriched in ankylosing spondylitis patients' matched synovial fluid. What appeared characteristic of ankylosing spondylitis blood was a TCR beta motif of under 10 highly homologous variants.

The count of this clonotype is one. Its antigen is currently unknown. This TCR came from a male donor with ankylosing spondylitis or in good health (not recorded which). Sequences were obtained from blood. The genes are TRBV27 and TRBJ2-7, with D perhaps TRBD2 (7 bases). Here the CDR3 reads CASGSLGGASYEQYF. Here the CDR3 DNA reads TGTGCCAGCGGGTCCCTAGGGGGGGCGTCGTACGAGCAGTACTTC.